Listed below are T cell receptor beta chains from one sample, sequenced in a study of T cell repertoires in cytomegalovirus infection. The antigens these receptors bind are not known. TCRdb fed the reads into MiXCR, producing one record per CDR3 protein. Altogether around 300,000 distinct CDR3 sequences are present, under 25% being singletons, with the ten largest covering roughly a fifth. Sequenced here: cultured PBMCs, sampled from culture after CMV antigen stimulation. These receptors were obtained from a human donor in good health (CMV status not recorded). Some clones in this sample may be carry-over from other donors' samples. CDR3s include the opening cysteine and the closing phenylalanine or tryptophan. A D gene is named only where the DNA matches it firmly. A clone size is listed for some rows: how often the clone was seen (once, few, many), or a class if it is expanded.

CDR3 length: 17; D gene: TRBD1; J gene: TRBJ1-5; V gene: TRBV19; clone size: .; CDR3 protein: CASSLREGQDSNQPQHF; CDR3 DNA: TGTGCCAGTAGTCTTCGAGAGGGACAGGATAGCAATCAGCCCCAGCATTTT
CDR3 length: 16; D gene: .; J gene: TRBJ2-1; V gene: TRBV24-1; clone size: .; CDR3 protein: CATGPPGGVSYNEQFF; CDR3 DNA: TGTGCCACCGGACCCCCAGGCGGGGTCTCCTACAATGAGCAGTTCTTC
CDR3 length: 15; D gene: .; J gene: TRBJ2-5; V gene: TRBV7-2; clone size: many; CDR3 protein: CASSPGMVPQETQYF; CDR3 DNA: TGTGCCAGCAGTCCGGGGATGGTACCACAAGAGACCCAGTACTTC
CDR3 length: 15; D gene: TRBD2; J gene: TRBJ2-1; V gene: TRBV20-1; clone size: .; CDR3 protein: CSARDPTSDYNEQFF; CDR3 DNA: TGCAGTGCTAGAGATCCAACTAGCGACTACAATGAGCAGTTCTTC
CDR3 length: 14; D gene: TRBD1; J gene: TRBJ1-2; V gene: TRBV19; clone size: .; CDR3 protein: CASSPDRGSYGYTF; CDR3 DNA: TGTGCCAGTAGCCCGGACAGGGGAAGCTATGGCTACACCTTC
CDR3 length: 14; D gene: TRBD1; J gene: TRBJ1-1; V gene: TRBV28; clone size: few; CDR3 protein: CASSPYRGRTEAFF; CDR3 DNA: TGTGCCAGCAGCCCCTACAGGGGGCGGACTGAAGCTTTCTTT
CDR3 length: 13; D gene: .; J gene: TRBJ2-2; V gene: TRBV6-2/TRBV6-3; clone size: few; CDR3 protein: CAISGSRAGELFF; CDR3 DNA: TGTGCCATCTCGGGGTCGCGGGCCGGGGAGCTGTTTTTT
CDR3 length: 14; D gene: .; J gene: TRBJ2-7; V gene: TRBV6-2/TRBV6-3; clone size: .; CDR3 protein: CASSWGPGGYEQYF; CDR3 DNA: TGTGCCAGCTCCTGGGGGCCGGGAGGCTACGAGCAGTACTTC
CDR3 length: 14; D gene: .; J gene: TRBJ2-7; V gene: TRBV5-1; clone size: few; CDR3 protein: CASSRLGSSYEQYF; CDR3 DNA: TGCGCCAGCAGCCGACTGGGTAGCTCCTACGAGCAGTACTTC
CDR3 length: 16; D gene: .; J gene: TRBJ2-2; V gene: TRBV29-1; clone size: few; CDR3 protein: CSVVLAGQKSTGELFF; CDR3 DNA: TGCAGCGTCGTACTTGCGGGACAGAAAAGTACCGGGGAGCTGTTTTTT
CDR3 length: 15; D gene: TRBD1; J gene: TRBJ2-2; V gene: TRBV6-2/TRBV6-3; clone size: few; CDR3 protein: CASNLQGTNTGELFF; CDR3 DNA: TGTGCCAGCAACCTACAGGGGACGAACACCGGGGAGCTGTTTTTT
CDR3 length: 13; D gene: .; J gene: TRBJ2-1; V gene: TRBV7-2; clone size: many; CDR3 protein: CASSLGGFGEQFF; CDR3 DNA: TGTGCCAGCAGCTTAGGCGGGTTTGGCGAGCAGTTCTTC
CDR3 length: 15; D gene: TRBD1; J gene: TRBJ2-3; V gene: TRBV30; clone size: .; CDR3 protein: CAWRIPGTGGDTQYF; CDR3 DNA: TGTGCCTGGAGGATCCCTGGGACAGGGGGAGATACGCAGTATTTT
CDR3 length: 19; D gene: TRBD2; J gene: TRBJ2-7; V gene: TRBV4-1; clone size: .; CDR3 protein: CASSQTTGRTSGNLYEQYF; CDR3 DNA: TGCGCCAGCAGCCAGACGACAGGGAGAACTAGCGGGAACCTCTACGAGCAGTACTTC
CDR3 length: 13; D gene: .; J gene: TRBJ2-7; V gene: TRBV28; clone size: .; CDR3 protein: CASSLWGPFEQYF; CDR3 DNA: TGTGCCAGCAGTTTATGGGGACCCTTTGAGCAGTACTTC
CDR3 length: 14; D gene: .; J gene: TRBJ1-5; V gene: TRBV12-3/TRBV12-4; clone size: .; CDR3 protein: CASRWGLPNQPQHF; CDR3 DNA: TGTGCCAGCAGATGGGGACTCCCCAATCAGCCCCAGCATTTT
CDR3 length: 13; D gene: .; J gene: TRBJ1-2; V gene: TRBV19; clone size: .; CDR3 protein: CASRMATDYGYTF; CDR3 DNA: TGTGCCAGTAGAATGGCTACAGACTATGGCTACACCTTC
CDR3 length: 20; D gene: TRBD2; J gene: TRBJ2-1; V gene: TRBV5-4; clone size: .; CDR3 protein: CASSPGLAGDLRSSYNEQFF; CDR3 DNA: TGTGCCAGCAGCCCCGGACTAGCGGGAGACTTACGAAGCTCCTACAATGAGCAGTTCTTC
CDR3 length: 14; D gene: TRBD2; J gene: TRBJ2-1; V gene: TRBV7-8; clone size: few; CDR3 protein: CASSLLAGFNEQFF; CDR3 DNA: TGTGCCAGCAGCCTACTAGCGGGTTTTAATGAGCAGTTCTTC
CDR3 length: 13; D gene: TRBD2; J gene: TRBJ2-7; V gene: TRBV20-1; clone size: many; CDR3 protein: CSASLAGLNEQYF; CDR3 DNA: TGCAGTGCCAGTCTTGCGGGACTAAACGAGCAGTACTTC
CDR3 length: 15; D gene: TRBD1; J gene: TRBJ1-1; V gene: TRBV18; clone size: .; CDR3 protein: CASSTGVVRNTEAFF; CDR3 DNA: TGTGCCAGCTCAACAGGGGTTGTACGGAACACTGAAGCTTTCTTT
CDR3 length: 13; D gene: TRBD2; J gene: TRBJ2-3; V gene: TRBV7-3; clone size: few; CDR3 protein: CASSSSGTTLPYF; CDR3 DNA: TGTGCCAGCAGCTCTTCCGGGACTACCTTACCGTATTTT
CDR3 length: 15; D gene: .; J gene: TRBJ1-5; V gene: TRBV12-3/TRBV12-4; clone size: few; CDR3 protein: CASRLGDPNNQPQHF; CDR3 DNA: TGTGCCAGCAGGCTTGGGGACCCCAACAATCAGCCCCAGCATTTT
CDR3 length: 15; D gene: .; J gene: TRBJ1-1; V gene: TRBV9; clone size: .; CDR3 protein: CASSVDLFSNTEAFF; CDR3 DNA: TGTGCCAGCAGCGTAGATCTGTTTTCGAACACTGAAGCTTTCTTT
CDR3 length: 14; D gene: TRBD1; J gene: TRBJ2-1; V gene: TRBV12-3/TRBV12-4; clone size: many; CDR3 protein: CASRRTGFYNEQFF; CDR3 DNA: TGTGCCAGCAGGCGGACAGGATTCTACAATGAGCAGTTCTTC
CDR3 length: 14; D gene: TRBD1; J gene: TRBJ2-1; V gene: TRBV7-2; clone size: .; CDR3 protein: CASSFDRGNNEQFF; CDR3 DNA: TGTGCCAGCAGCTTCGACAGGGGCAATAATGAGCAGTTCTTC
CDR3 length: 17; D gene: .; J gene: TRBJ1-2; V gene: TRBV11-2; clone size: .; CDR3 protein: CASSLDWRGNPQGGYTF; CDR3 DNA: TGTGCCAGCAGCTTAGATTGGAGGGGCAACCCTCAGGGCGGCTACACCTTC
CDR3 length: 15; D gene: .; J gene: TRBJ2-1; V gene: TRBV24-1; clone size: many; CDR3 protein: CATNTGRRPDNEQFF; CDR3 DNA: TGTGCCACCAACACGGGACGACGACCCGACAATGAGCAGTTCTTC
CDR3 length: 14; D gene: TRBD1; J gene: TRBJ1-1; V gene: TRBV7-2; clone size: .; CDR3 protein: CASSLQGADTEAFF; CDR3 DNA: TGTGCCAGCAGCTTACAGGGGGCTGATACTGAAGCTTTCTTT
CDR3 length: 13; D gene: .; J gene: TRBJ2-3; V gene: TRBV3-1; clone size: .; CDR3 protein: CASSQASTDTQYF; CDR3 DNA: TGTGCCAGCAGCCAGGCTAGCACAGATACGCAGTATTTT
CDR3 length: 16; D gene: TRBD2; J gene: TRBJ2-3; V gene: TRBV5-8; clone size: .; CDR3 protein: CASSLVSGMGTDTQYF; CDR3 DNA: TGTGCCAGCAGCTTGGTTAGCGGGATGGGCACAGATACGCAGTATTTT
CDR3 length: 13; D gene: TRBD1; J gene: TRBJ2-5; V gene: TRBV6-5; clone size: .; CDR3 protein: CASRPGQTKTQYF; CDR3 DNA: TGTGCCAGCAGGCCGGGACAGACAAAGACCCAGTACTTC
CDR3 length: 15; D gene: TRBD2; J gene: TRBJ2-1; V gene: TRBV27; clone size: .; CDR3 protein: CASSFVSGRFNEQFF; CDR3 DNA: TGTGCCAGCAGTTTTGTTAGCGGGAGGTTCAATGAGCAGTTCTTC
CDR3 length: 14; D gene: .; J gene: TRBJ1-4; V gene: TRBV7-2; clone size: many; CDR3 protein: CASSQPGAAEKLFF; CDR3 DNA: TGTGCCAGCAGCCAACCAGGGGCGGCGGAAAAACTGTTTTTT
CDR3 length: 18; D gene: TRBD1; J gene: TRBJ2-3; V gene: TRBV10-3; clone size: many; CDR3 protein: CAISGGQAAIRMADTQYF; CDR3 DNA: TGTGCCATCAGTGGTGGACAGGCCGCGATTCGGATGGCAGATACGCAGTATTTT
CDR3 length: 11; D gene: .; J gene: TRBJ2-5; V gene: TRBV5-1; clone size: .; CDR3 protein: CASSAEETQYF; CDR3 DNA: TGCGCCAGCAGCGCTGAAGAGACCCAGTACTTC
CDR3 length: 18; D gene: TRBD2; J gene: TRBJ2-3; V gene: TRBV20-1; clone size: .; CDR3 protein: CSARPSETSGIHTDTQYF; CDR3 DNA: TGCAGTGCTAGACCTTCGGAGACTAGCGGGATTCACACAGATACGCAGTATTTT
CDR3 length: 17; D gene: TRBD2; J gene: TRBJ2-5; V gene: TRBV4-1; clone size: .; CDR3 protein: CASSPTQGLAEQETQYF; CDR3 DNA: TGCGCCAGCAGCCCTACCCAGGGACTAGCGGAGCAAGAGACCCAGTACTTC
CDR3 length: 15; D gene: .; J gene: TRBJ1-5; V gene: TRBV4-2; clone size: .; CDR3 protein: CASSQPGTTSEPQHF; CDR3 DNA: TGTGCCAGCAGCCAGCCCGGGACAACTTCAGAGCCCCAGCATTTT
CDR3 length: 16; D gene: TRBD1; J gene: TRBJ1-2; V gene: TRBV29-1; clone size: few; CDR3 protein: CSVIVRGRGANYGYTF; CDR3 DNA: TGCAGCGTTATAGTCAGGGGGCGAGGGGCGAACTATGGCTACACCTTC
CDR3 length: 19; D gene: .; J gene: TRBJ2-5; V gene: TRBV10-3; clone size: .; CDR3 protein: CAISESLRGSTINRETQYF; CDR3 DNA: TGTGCCATCAGTGAGTCCCTCCGGGGCTCTACCATCAATAGGGAGACCCAGTACTTC
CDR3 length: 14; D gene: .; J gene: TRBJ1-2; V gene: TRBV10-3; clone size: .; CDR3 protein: CAISTLTGFRGYTF; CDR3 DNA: TGTGCCATCAGTACATTAACAGGGTTCCGTGGCTACACCTTC